This T cell receptor beta chain was captured by sequencing in a study of T cell responses to AZD1222 COVID-19 vaccine (dated by TCRdb to 2020 to 2023). At the level of the whole study: AZD1222 recipients whose second dose came at about 4 weeks and those whose second dose came at about 12 weeks were combined into one group, since spike-specific TCR depth and breadth did not differ between the two schedules. TCR sequencing covered over 230 trial participants: some 210 given two doses of AZD1222 and 26 given two doses of MenACWY control vaccine. Trial participants were enrolled by age into 18-55, 56-69 and 70-plus year subgroups, with roughly 150, 30 and 60 TCR-sequenced participants respectively. General findings and caveats noted by the study authors: Participants were mostly white British, with more females than males. The authors suggested clonal diversity may have been underestimated. A significant rise in spike-specific TCR breadth and depth was observed after two AZD1222 doses relative to day 0 and relative to MenACWY recipients. The vaccine-associated CD4 TCRs covered the entire spike protein, and the dominant responses fell in regions 160-218 and 743-854. The 56-69-year group was small, and its depth increase did not reach significance, likely because of low power. Because no day 14 peak-response samples were available, repertoires were characterized only after the peak T cell response. Only five to seven AZD1222 recipients were SARS-CoV-2 seropositive at baseline, limiting conclusions about previously exposed vaccinees. Epitopes outside the regions mutated in the B.1.351 and B.1.1.7 variants were reportedly recognized by nearly half of the unique spike-specific TCRs.

The CDR3 runs 15 residues from the cysteine to the phenylalanine. Only CDR3 DNA remains: 45 bases, in frame from the first base. CDR1 and CDR2 are read off the germline V gene (reference sequence) as LGHDT and YNNKEL. A distance of 15 bases separates the germline ends of V and J, which lose 1 base and 6 bases respectively. Details on this clone: Its antigen is currently not known. No base-level quality is on record; no much larger clone is a single base apart.

This specimen's time point label, interpreted: baseline before first vaccination. Samples from vaccinated people were obtained from the UK trials COV001 and COV002, which included a single-blind randomized controlled phase 2/3 trial of AZD1222 (ChAdOx1 nCoV-19) in healthy adults. Trial participant PBMC samples were collected at day 0 and day 28 after the second dose for TCRbeta chain sequencing. The CDR3 regions of human TCRbeta chains were subjected to immunosequencing. Concerning the study's data processing: TCRs in the repertoires were compared against a reference library of SARS-CoV-2-specific TCRs that had been generated with the MIRA antigen-specificity platform. Breadth was defined as the fraction of unique TCRs that were SARS-CoV-2-associated, and depth was defined as the fraction of total T cells that were SARS-CoV-2-associated. Each spike-specific TCR was assigned to its reactive spike region and to a CD4 or CD8 class using the MIRA data. Log10-transformed breadth and depth values were compared by one-way ANOVA with Sidak's multiple comparisons tests. TCRdb carries this immuneACCESS record with in-frame sequences only. Its versions omit some clonotypes, under half of them owing to an unresolved V gene in the studies checked, with the rest unexplained. That table supplies the V and J calls and clone size; D and trimming were determined from the DNA. The sample contains around 140,000 clones, about 89% of them found a single time. The biggest ten clones account for approximately 5.1% of the sample.

The TCR comes from an adult in good health. The sequencing used peripheral blood, collected on day 0 of AZD1222 vaccination. The chain joins TRBV3-1 (or the pseudogene TRBV3-2) to TRBJ1-1; no D gene is confidently identified. The CDR3: CASSQAPPRVAEAFF. The DNA reads as follows: TGTGCCAGCAGCCAAGCCCCCCCGCGGGTGGCTGAAGCTTTCTTT.